The entry that follows covers one T cell receptor (beta chain) sequence. Its antigen is not identified. Germline V gives CDR1 LNHDA, CDR2 SQIVND (reference sequence). Trimming stripped 5 bases from V and 2 bases from J, with 10 bases between. The CDR3 is 14 residues long. The data belong to a study of shared clonotypes between healthy human individuals. The study, taken as a whole, reports: Generally, naive subsets came out with larger estimated richness than memory subsets.

In the study's own analysis: Owing to the provision of junction-only sequences devoid of quality scores by immunoSEQ, filtering differed. The assay was immunoSEQ multiplex PCR, and TCRdb's table has in-frame clones only and misses some. D and trimming were read from the DNA, whereas the V and J calls and clone size are those reported in that table. Of about 2.5 million clones in the sample, about nine tenths were seen once. The chain carries TRBV19 and TRBJ2-1; possible D gene TRBD1, 5 bases. Input material: naive CD4+ T cells from PBMCs. Documented subset: CD45RA+ positively selected. This clonotype was sampled from a man aged 18 to 29 in good health. Some clones in this sample may be carry-over from other donors' samples. CDR3 in DNA: TGTGCCAGTAGTGGGGCAGGGCCCTACAATGAGCAGTTCTTC. It codes for CASSGAGPYNEQFF.